These T cell receptor beta chains were read from a single sample in a study of a mutant IDH1 vaccine in newly diagnosed glioma. The antigens of these receptors remain unknown. TCRdb's copy holds only in-frame clones and misses some; the assay was immunoSEQ multiplex PCR. The sample lists approximately 84,000 clones, roughly four fifths occurring once. Material: PBMCs, obtained from a glioma patient whose treatment included an IDH1 peptide vaccine. These receptors originate from a man aged 40-49 years with glioma. Both conserved end residues are part of each CDR3. The D gene is left open where the match is weak. The size entry is marked missing in some rows and otherwise reads once, few, many or a size class.

clone_size | j_call | d_call | v_call | cdr3_nt | cdr3_aa
. | TRBJ2-3 | . | TRBV30 | TGTGCCTGGAGTGGGGGTGGGGCCCGCACAGATACGCAGTATTTT | CAWSGGGARTDTQYF
. | TRBJ1-1 | . | TRBV19 | TGTGCCAGTAGTAAGCTGGGAGGAAACACTGAAGCTTTCTTT | CASSKLGGNTEAFF
. | TRBJ2-5 | . | TRBV6-5 | TGTGCCAGCAGGCGCCCGGGACGGGAGACCCAGTACTTC | CASRRPGRETQYF
. | TRBJ1-3 | TRBD1 | TRBV6-1 | TGTGCCAGCAGTCCAGGGGGTTTCTCTGGAAACACCATATATTTT | CASSPGGFSGNTIYF
. | TRBJ2-1 | TRBD1 | TRBV20-1 | TGCAGTGCTTTCGAGGGGGCTAGCCAGTTCTTC | CSAFEGASQFF
. | TRBJ1-5 | TRBD1 | TRBV10-3 | TGTGCCATCAGTGGGGACAGGGGGCAGCCCCAGCATTTT | CAISGDRGQPQHF
. | TRBJ2-7 | TRBD1 | TRBV18 | TGTGCCAGCTCACAGGCAGGGGGTGCTTACGAGCAGTACTTC | CASSQAGGAYEQYF
. | TRBJ2-3 | . | TRBV5-1 | TGCGCCAGCAGCTTGGTCCCGGGGGCCACAGATACGCAGTATTTT | CASSLVPGATDTQYF
. | TRBJ2-1 | . | TRBV9 | TGTGCCAGCAGCGCACAGGGTTGGGATGAGCAGTTCTTC | CASSAQGWDEQFF
. | TRBJ1-2 | . | TRBV6-5 | TGTGCCAGCAGTCCTCGGGGACCCTATGGCTACACCTTC | CASSPRGPYGYTF
few | TRBJ1-2 | TRBD1 | TRBV30 | TGTGCCTGGAACCTACCCGGGACAGGGGAAGACTATGGCTACACCTTC | CAWNLPGTGEDYGYTF
. | TRBJ2-4 | . | TRBV14 | TGTGCCAGCAGCCCGAGAGGCGTGGACATTCAGTACTTC | CASSPRGVDIQYF
. | TRBJ2-7 | . | TRBV7-8 | TGTGCCAGCGGTGGATCCTACGAGCAGTACTTC | CASGGSYEQYF
. | TRBJ2-7 | . | TRBV19 | TGTGCCAGTAGTATTAAAGGCAGGAACGAGCAGTACTTC | CASSIKGRNEQYF
. | TRBJ1-1 | . | TRBV18 | TGTGCCAGCTCTCCCCAGGGTTTTGGGACTGAAGCTTTCTTT | CASSPQGFGTEAFF
. | TRBJ2-5 | . | TRBV21-1 | TGTGCCAGCAGCAAGCCGGGGGCGGCCCAGTACTTC | CASSKPGAAQYF
. | TRBJ2-3 | . | TRBV9 | TGTGCCAGCAGCGTAGATGTCCCCACGGGAGATACGCAGTATTTT | CASSVDVPTGDTQYF
medium-sized | TRBJ2-2 | TRBD2 | TRBV7-2 | TGTGCCAGCAGTCGGCTAGCGGGGAACACCGGGGAGCTGTTTTTT | CASSRLAGNTGELFF
. | TRBJ1-3 | TRBD1 | TRBV12-5 | TGTGCTAGTGCATATGGGACAGACTCTGGAAACACCATATATTTT | CASAYGTDSGNTIYF
. | TRBJ1-5 | . | TRBV2 | TGTGCCAGCAGTCAGGGAGGGGGCAATCAGCCCCAGCATTTT | CASSQGGGNQPQHF
. | TRBJ2-7 | . | TRBV18 | TGTGCCAGCTCCGGTGGAGTCTCGGCGTACGAGCAGTACTTC | CASSGGVSAYEQYF
few | TRBJ1-3 | TRBD1 | TRBV7-6 | TGTGCCAGCAGCCCCCGGGACAGGGGTTTTAGCACCATATATTTT | CASSPRDRGFSTIYF
. | TRBJ2-5 | . | TRBV18 | TGTGCCAGCTCACCCGGTGTGCGGTTCCAAGAGACCCAGTACTTC | CASSPGVRFQETQYF
. | TRBJ1-5 | TRBD1 | TRBV7-2 | TGTGCCAGCAGCCTCCTCTGGACAGGGGGCAATCAGCCCCAGCATTTT | CASSLLWTGGNQPQHF
. | TRBJ2-5 | . | TRBV5-1 | TGCGCCAGCAGCTTGGTTTGGGGAGAGACCCAGTACTTC | CASSLVWGETQYF
. | TRBJ2-5 | . | TRBV7-2 | TGTGCCAGCAGCTTACGTCAAGAGACCCAGTACTTC | CASSLRQETQYF
. | TRBJ1-5 | . | TRBV27 | TGTGCCAGCAGTTCCCCCCTGGGACCCCAGCATTTT | CASSSPLGPQHF
. | TRBJ2-1 | . | TRBV21-1 | TGTGCCAGCAGTTTTCCCCCAGGGCAAAATGAGCAGTTCTTC | CASSFPPGQNEQFF
. | TRBJ2-7 | . | TRBV7-2 | TGTGCCAGCAGATCCGCTCCAATCGGCGGGGAGCAGTACTTC | CASRSAPIGGEQYF
. | TRBJ2-5 | TRBD1 | TRBV18 | TGTGCCAGCTCACACGGACAGGGCCACGATGGGGAGACCCAGTACTTC | CASSHGQGHDGETQYF
. | TRBJ2-5 | . | TRBV5-6 | TGTGCCAGCAGCTTGGTAAGGGGAGAGACCCAGTACTTC | CASSLVRGETQYF
. | TRBJ1-1 | . | TRBV29-1 | TGCAGCGTTCTCGCGGGGAACACTGAAGCTTTCTTT | CSVLAGNTEAFF
once | TRBJ1-1 | TRBD1 | TRBV6-6 | TGTGCCAGCAGACCAGGGGGCGGGGGGACTGAAGCTTTCTTT | CASRPGGGGTEAFF
. | TRBJ1-2 | . | TRBV19 | TGTGCCAGTAGTGAGGGAGGCAACTATGGCTACACCTTC | CASSEGGNYGYTF
. | TRBJ1-2 | . | TRBV19 | TGTGCCAGTAGTATAGATCACAGGGAAGGTGGCTACACCTTC | CASSIDHREGGYTF
. | TRBJ2-1 | TRBD2 | TRBV11-2 | TGTGCCAGCAGCTTCGGGGGGATAAATGAGCAGTTCTTC | CASSFGGINEQFF
. | TRBJ2-7 | TRBD2 | TRBV7-2 | TGTGCCAGCAGCTTCCCTAGGACTAGCGGGAGGAGCTCCTACGAGCAGTACTTC | CASSFPRTSGRSSYEQYF
. | TRBJ1-4 | . | TRBV5-6 | TGTGCCAGCAGCACCGGCCGGGGCAGGAGTGAAAAACTGTTTTTT | CASSTGRGRSEKLFF
once | TRBJ2-3 | . | TRBV10-3 | TGTGCCATCAGTGACCGAGGGCGTAGCACAGATACGCAGTATTTT | CAISDRGRSTDTQYF
once | TRBJ1-5 | . | TRBV5-8 | TGTGCCAGCAGTCGGACATATAATCAGCCCCAGCATTTT | CASSRTYNQPQHF
. | TRBJ2-6 | . | TRBV12-5 | TGTGCTAGTGGTTTGTTACGCGGGCTCTTAAGTACCTCTGGGGCCAACGTCCTGACTTTC | CASGLLRGLLSTSGANVLTF
. | TRBJ2-7 | TRBD1 | TRBV7-9 | TGTGCCAGCAGCACCTGGGACAGGGGGTCCTCCTACGAGCAGTACTTC | CASSTWDRGSSYEQYF
. | TRBJ2-5 | . | TRBV9 | TGTGCCAGCAGCGTAGCCGGTCAAGAGACCCAGTACTTC | CASSVAGQETQYF
. | TRBJ2-5 | TRBD2 | TRBV9 | TGTGCCAGCAGCGTAGGTCCTAGCGGGAAAGAGACCCAGTACTTC | CASSVGPSGKETQYF
. | TRBJ2-3 | . | TRBV10-3 | TGTGCCGTCGGACAGCCAGATACGCAGTATTTT | CAVGQPDTQYF
. | TRBJ1-1 | . | TRBV18 | TGTGCCAGCTCACCCATAGGGGTGAACACTGAAGCTTTCTTT | CASSPIGVNTEAFF
. | TRBJ2-3 | . | TRBV30 | TGTGCCTGGAGCTGGGCCCAGTTCACAGATACGCAGTATTTT | CAWSWAQFTDTQYF
. | TRBJ2-2 | TRBD2 | TRBV27 | TGTGCCAGCAGTTTATGGGGACTAGCTAACGGCGGGGAGCTGTTTTTT | CASSLWGLANGGELFF
. | TRBJ2-5 | . | TRBV2 | TGTGCCAGCAGTCTGCTAGAGACCCAGTACTTC | CASSLLETQYF
. | TRBJ2-1 | . | TRBV10-3 | TGTGCCGTGACTCCGGGAAAGACCTACAATGAGCAGTTCTTC | CAVTPGKTYNEQFF
. | TRBJ1-2 | TRBD1 | TRBV29-1 | TGCAGCACCGGGACAGATAGGGGCTACACCTTC | CSTGTDRGYTF
. | TRBJ1-2 | . | TRBV10-3 | TGTGCCATCAGGCCCCCCGGAGGGGGCTATGGCTACACCTTC | CAIRPPGGGYGYTF
. | TRBJ1-2 | . | TRBV6-5 | TGTGCCAGCAGTTACCTTTCGACAAACTATGGCTACACCTTC | CASSYLSTNYGYTF
. | TRBJ2-2 | . | TRBV11-3 | TGTGCCAGCAGCTTGCGTCAGGGTCTGAACGCCGGGGAGCTGTTTTTT | CASSLRQGLNAGELFF
. | TRBJ2-7 | TRBD1 | TRBV15 | TGTGCCACCAGCACCCCGGGACAGGGGGGCCGGCAGTACTTC | CATSTPGQGGRQYF
. | TRBJ1-2 | . | TRBV19 | TGTGCCAGTAGTATTCGCAGGGACTATGGCTACACCTTC | CASSIRRDYGYTF